Below are 2 T cell receptor beta chains sequenced from a single sample in a study of control samples from healthy donors and cancer patients. Clones were read by immunoSEQ multiplex PCR, and TCRdb kept only the in-frame ones, dropping some. The data show 90,000 to 95,000 clones, with 85% seen just once and 19% held by the top ten. Sequencing was performed on blood. These receptors were obtained from a man aged 25 to 40 in good health.

This clone was recorded only once. The chain links TRBV5-8 to TRBJ2-5; possible D gene TRBD2, 6 bases. Between the trimmed V and J ends, which lost 4 bases and 5 bases, there was a span of 18 bases. The germline CDR1 and CDR2 sequences are SGHTS and YDEGEE. This CDR3 comprises 15 residues. Here the CDR3 reads CASSNEGFRGETQYF. As DNA, the CDR3 is TGTGCCAGCAGCAATGAAGGGTTTCGGGGGGAGACCCAGTACTTC.

The rearrangement joins TRBV9 to TRBJ2-7; D gene unclear. V lost 1 base and J 2 bases, leaving 13 bases between the germline ends. The CDR3 loop spans 15 amino acids. Germline V lookup: CDR1 SGDLS, CDR2 YYNGEE. The DNA of the CDR3 is TGTGCCAGCAGCGTAAGAAACTCCGGCCCCTACGAGCAGTACTTC. Its translation is CASSVRNSGPYEQYF. The entire variable domain, with the rest obtained from reference TRBV9 and TRBJ2-7, is as follows: DSGVTQTPKHLITATGQRVTLRCSPRSGDLSVYWYQQSLDQGLQFLIQYYNGEERAKGNILERFSAQQFPDLHSELNLSSLELGDSALYFCASSVRNSGPYEQYFGPGTRLTVT.